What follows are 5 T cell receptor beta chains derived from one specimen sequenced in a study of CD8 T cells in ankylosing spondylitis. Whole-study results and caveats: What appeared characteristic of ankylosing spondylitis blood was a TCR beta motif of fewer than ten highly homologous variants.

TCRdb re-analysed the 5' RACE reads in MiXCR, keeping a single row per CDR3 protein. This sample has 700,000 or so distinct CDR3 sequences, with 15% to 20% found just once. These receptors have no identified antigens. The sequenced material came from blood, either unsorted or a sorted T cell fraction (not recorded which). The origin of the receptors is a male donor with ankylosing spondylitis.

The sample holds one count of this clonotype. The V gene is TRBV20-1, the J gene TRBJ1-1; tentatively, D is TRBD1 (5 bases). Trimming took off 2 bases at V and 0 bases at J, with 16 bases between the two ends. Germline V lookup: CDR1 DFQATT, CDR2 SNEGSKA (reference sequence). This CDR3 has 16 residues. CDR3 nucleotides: TGCAGTGCTAGACACCCGGGACGGGGAATGAACACTGAAGCTTTCTTT. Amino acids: CSARHPGRGMNTEAFF.

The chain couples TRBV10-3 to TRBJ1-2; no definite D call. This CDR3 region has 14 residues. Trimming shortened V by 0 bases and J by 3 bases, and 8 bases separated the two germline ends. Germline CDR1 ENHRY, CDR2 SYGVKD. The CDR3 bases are TGTGCCATCAGTGAGTCGGTCACCTACTATGGCTACACCTTC. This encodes CAISESVTYYGYTF.

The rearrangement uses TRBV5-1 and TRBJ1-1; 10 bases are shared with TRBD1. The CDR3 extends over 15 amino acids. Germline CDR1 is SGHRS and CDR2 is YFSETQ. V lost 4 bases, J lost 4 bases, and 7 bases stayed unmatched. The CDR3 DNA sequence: TGCGCCAGCAGCCCGGACAGGGGGTTAGTCACTGAAGCTTTCTTT. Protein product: CASSPDRGLVTEAFF.

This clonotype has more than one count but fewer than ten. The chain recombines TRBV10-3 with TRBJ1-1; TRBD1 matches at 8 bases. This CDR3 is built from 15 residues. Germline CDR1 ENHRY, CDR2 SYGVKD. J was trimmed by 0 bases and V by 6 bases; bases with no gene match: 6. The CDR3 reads CAISPGTGMNTEAFF. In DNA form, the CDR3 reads TGTGCCATCAGCCCCGGGACAGGAATGAACACTGAAGCTTTCTTT.

This CDR3 reads CASSGGTSGTPETQYF. In DNA, the CDR3 is TGTGCCAGCAGTGGGGGGACTAGCGGGACGCCAGAGACCCAGTACTTC. The chain uses TRBV6-2 or TRBV6-3 and TRBJ2-5; 13 bases match TRBD2. CDR1 MNHEY and CDR2 SVGEGT come from the germline V gene. This CDR3 region has 16 residues. Germline trimming cut 5 bases from V and 4 bases from J; bases unmatched to any gene: 7.